Detailed here is one T cell receptor (beta chain). Its antigen is not identified. The record originates from a study of a mutant IDH1 vaccine in newly diagnosed glioma. Study details: Vaccines began 4-6 weeks after radiotherapy alone, or with temozolomide cycles.

Sequenced by immunoSEQ multiplex PCR; TCRdb stores in-frame clones only, minus some. The table lists 35,000 to 45,000 clones, roughly 81% of them singletons, with 9.5% to 13% in the top ten. Time point defined: week 5, during vaccination. The study gave 300 ug of mutant IDH1 20-mer peptide per vaccine dose, with topical imiquimod. This receptor was taken from a man between 50 and 59 years old with glioma. Sequencing used PBMCs, obtained from a glioma patient whose treatment included an IDH1 peptide vaccine.

The CDR3 DNA is TGCGCCAGCAGCTACTCGACAGGGGGCACCGGGGACAATGACGAAAAACTGTTTTTT. Amino acid sequence: CASSYSTGGTGDNDEKLFF. The chain joins TRBV4-1 to TRBJ1-4; 10 nucleotides line up with TRBD1. Germline assignment: CDR1 MGHRA and CDR2 YSYEKL. J was trimmed by 8 bases and V by 5 bases; bases with no gene match: 20. The CDR3 spans 19 residues.